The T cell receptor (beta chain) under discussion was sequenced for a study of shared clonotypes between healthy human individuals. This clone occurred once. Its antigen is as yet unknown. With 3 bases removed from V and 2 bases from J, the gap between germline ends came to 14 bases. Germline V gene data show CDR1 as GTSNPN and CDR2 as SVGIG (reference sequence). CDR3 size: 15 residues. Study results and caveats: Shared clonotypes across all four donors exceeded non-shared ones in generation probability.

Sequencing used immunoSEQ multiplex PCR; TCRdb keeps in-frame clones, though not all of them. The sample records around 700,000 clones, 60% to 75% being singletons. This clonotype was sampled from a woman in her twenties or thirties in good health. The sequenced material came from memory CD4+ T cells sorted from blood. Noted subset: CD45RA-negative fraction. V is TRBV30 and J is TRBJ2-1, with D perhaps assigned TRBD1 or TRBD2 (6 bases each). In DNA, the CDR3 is TGTGCCTGGAGGGGGGGCGGACGAACCTACAATGAGCAGTTCTTC. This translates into CAWRGGGRTYNEQFF.